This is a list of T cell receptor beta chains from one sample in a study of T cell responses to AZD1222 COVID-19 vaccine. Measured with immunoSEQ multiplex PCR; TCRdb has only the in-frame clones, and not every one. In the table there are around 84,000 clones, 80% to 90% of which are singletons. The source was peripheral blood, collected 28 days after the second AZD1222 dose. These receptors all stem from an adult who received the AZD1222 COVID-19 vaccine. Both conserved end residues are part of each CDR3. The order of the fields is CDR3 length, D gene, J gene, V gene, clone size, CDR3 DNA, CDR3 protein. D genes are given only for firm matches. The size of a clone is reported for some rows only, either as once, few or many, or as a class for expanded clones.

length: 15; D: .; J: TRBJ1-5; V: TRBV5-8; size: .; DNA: TGTGCCAGCAGCGGATTGGGGGGCCTCAATCAGCCCCAGCATTTT; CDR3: CASSGLGGLNQPQHF
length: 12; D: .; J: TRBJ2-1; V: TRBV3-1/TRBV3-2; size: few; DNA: TGTGCCAGCAGCCAAGGCAAGCCCCAGCAGTTCTTC; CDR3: CASSQGKPQQFF
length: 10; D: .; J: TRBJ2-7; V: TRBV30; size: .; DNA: TGTGCCTGGAGTGGGCACGAGCAGTACTTC; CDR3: CAWSGHEQYF
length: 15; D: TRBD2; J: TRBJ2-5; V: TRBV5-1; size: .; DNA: TGCGCCAGCAGCACGGGACTACAACAACAAGAGACCCAGTACTTC; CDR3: CASSTGLQQQETQYF
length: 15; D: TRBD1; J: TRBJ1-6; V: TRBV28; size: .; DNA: TGTGCCAGCAGTCCTCGCGACAGGGATAATTCACCCCTCCACTTT; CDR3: CASSPRDRDNSPLHF
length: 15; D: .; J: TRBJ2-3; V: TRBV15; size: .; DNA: TGTGCCACCAGCAGAAAGCAGGGATCCACAGATACGCAGTATTTT; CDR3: CATSRKQGSTDTQYF
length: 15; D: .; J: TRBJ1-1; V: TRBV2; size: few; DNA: TGTGCCAGCGGAGAGACCGCCATTGAGAACACTGAAGCTTTCTTT; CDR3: CASGETAIENTEAFF
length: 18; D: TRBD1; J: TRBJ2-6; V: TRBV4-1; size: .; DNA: TGCGCCAGCAGCCAAGATCCTGGGGGGACAGGGAGGGCCAACGTCCTGACTTTC; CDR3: CASSQDPGGTGRANVLTF
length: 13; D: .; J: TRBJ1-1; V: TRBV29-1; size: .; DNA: TGCAGCGTCCACTGGGGGTGGAACACTGAAGCTTTCTTT; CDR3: CSVHWGWNTEAFF
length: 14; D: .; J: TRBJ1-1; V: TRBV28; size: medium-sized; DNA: TGTGCCAGCAGGCCCGGAGGGTCCTACACTGAAGCTTTCTTT; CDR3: CASRPGGSYTEAFF
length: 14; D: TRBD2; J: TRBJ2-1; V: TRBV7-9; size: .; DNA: TGTGCCAGCAGCCCTGGACTAGCTAACAATGAGCAGTTCTTC; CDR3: CASSPGLANNEQFF
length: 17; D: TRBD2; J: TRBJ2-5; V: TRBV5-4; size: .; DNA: TGTGCCAGCAGCTTAATCTCGCATTGGGGGGGCCAAGAGACCCAGTACTTC; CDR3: CASSLISHWGGQETQYF
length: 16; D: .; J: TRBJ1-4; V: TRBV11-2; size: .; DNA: TGTGCCAGCAGCCGGGGGTGGGCGGCGGAGGGGGAAAAACTGTTTTTT; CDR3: CASSRGWAAEGEKLFF
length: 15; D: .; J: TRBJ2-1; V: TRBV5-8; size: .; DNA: TGTGCCAGCAGCTTGGGTCAGCTCTCCTACAATGAGCAGTTCTTC; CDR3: CASSLGQLSYNEQFF
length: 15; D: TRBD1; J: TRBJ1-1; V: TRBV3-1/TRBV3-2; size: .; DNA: TGTGCCAGCAGCCCCGAAAGGGACAGGAACACTGAAGCTTTCTTT; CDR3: CASSPERDRNTEAFF
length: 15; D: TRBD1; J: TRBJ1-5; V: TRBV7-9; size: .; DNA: TGTGCCAGCAGCTTAGACGGGACAGAGTATCAGCCCCAGCATTTT; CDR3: CASSLDGTEYQPQHF
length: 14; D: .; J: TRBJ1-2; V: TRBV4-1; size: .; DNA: TGCGCCAGCAGCCCTGGACGGGGCGACTATGGCTACACCTTC; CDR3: CASSPGRGDYGYTF
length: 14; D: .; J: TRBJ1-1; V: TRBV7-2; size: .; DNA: TGTGCCAGCAGCTTAAAGGCGGGGGGAACTGAAGCTTTCTTT; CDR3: CASSLKAGGTEAFF
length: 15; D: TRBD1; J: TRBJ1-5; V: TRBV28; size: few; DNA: TGTGCCAGCAGTCGGGACAGGGGTGTCAATCAGCCCCAGCATTTT; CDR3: CASSRDRGVNQPQHF
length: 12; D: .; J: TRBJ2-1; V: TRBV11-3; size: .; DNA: TGTGCCAGCAGCTTAGGGAGGGATGAGCAGTTCTTC; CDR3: CASSLGRDEQFF
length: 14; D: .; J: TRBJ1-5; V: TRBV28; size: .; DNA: TGTGCCAGCAGCACCGGGTTAGCCAATCAGCCCCAGCATTTT; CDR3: CASSTGLANQPQHF
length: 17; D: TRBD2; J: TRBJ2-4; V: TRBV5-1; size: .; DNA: TGCGCCAGCAGCTTGAAAGAGCTGGGGGGGGCCAAAAACATTCAGTACTTC; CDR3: CASSLKELGGAKNIQYF
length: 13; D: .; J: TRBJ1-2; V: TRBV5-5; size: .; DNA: TGTGCCAGCAGCTTGGACAGAGGCGATGGCTACACCTTC; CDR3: CASSLDRGDGYTF
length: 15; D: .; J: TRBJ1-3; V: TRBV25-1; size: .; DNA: TGTGCCAGCAGCAAAAACCCGGGATTTGGAAACACCATATATTTT; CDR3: CASSKNPGFGNTIYF
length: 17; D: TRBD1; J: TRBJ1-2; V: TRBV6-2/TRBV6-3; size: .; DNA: TGTGCCAGCAGTTACTCGAGAACGACAGGGAGATTCTATGGCTACACCTTC; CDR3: CASSYSRTTGRFYGYTF
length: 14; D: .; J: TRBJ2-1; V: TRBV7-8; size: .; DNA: TGTGCCAGCAGCCCCCTCCTCTCCTACAATGAGCAGTTCTTC; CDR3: CASSPLLSYNEQFF
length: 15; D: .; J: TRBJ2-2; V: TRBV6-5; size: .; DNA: TGTGCCAGCAGTCGAACGACAGAGAACACCGGGGAGCTGTTTTTT; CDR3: CASSRTTENTGELFF
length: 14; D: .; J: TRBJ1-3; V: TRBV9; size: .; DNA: TGTGCCAGCAGCGTAGGCAACTCTGGAAACACCATATATTTT; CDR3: CASSVGNSGNTIYF
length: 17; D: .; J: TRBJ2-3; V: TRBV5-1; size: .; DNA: TGCGCCAGCAGCTTGGCCGACTTGGGTGCTCGGGTAGATACGCAGTATTTT; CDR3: CASSLADLGARVDTQYF
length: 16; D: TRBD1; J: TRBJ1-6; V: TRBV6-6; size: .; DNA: TGTGCCAGCAGCGACAAGGGACAGGGGGCGATGTCACCCCTCCACTTT; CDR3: CASSDKGQGAMSPLHF
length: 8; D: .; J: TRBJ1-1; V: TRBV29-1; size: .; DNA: TGCAGCGTATCTGAAGCTTTCTTT; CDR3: CSVSEAFF
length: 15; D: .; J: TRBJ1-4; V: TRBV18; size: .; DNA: TGTGCCAGCTCACCACCGATGCGGACTAATGAAAAACTGTTTTTT; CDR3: CASSPPMRTNEKLFF
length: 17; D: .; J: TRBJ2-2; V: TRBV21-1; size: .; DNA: TGTGCCAGCAGCGCAAGGGGTCAGCGGGGGTGGACCGGGGAGCTGTTTTTT; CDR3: CASSARGQRGWTGELFF
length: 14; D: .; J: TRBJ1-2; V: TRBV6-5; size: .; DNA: TGTGCCAGCAGTTTCCCAGGAAGGGGCAATGGCTACACCTTC; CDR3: CASSFPGRGNGYTF
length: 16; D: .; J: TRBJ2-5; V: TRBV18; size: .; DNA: TGTGCCAGCTCACCATTCACGGCAGGGAGTGAAGAGACCCAGTACTTC; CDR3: CASSPFTAGSEETQYF
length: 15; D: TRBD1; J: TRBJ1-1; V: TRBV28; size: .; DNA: TGTGCCAGCAGTATCCCGGGACAGGGGAACACTGAAGCTTTCTTT; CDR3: CASSIPGQGNTEAFF
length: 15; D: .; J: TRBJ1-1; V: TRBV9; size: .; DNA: TGTGCCAGCAGCGTAAGGGCGGCAGAGGACACTGAAGCTTTCTTT; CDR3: CASSVRAAEDTEAFF
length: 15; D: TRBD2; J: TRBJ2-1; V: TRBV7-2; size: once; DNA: TGTGCCAGCAGCGTACATAGCGGGGGGGCCTATGAGCAGTTCTTC; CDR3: CASSVHSGGAYEQFF
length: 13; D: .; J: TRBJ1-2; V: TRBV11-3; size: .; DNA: TGTGCCAGCAGCTTAGCAGGTATAGATGGCTACACCTTC; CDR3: CASSLAGIDGYTF
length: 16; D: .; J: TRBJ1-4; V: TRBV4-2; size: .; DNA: TGTGCCAGCAGCCACATCGGGGGAACAGATAATGAAAAACTGTTTTTT; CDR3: CASSHIGGTDNEKLFF
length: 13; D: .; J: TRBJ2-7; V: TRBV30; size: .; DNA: TGTGCCTGGAGTCCGCCGGACAGCTACGAGCAGTACTTC; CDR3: CAWSPPDSYEQYF
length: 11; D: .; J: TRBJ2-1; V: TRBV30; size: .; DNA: TGTGCCTGGAGTGACTTAAATGAGCAGTTCTTC; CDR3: CAWSDLNEQFF
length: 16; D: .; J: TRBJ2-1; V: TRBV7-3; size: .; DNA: TGTGCCAGCAGCACCCGTCCTGGGCAGGCCTACAATGAGCAGTTCTTC; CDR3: CASSTRPGQAYNEQFF